Listed below are T cell receptor beta chains from one sample, sequenced in a study of neurological immune-mediated disorders. Each CDR3 protein is one row after TCRdb ran MiXCR on the 5' RACE reads. The profile shows about 55,000 distinct CDR3 sequences, over 3.5% of them singletons. The sample comprised PBMCs. These receptors originate from a man in his fifties or sixties with multiple sclerosis. Each CDR3 is given with its conserved first and last residue. D genes are given only for firm matches. The size of a clone is reported for some rows only, either as once, few or many, or as a class for expanded clones.

cdr3_aa | cdr3_nt | v_call | clone_size | d_call | j_call
CASSLGTGGNTEAFF | TGTGCCAGCTCACTCGGGACAGGGGGCAACACTGAAGCTTTCTTT | TRBV18 | many | TRBD1 | TRBJ1-1
CASSLPVNTEAFF | TGTGCCAGCAGCTTGCCCGTTAACACTGAAGCTTTCTTT | TRBV5-6 | few | . | TRBJ1-1
CASSPTTGGRLSPLHF | TGTGCCAGCAGCCCGACTACAGGGGGCCGGCTTTCACCCCTCCACTTT | TRBV14 | . | TRBD1 | TRBJ1-6
CASSRGIGVEYGYTF | TGTGCCAGCAGCCGAGGTATTGGGGTTGAATATGGCTACACCTTC | TRBV7-2 | once | . | TRBJ1-2
CASSLGQLGTDTQYF | TGTGCCAGCAGCTTAGGCCAGTTGGGCACAGATACGCAGTATTTT | TRBV11-3 | many | . | TRBJ2-3
CASSLLGVYQPQHF | TGTGCCAGCAGTTTATTGGGGGTGTATCAGCCCCAGCATTTT | TRBV28 | many | . | TRBJ1-5
CSVGDPDYNEQFF | TGCAGCGTGGGGGACCCGGACTACAATGAGCAGTTCTTC | TRBV29-1 | many | . | TRBJ2-1
CAISERQPTEAFF | TGTGCCATCAGCGAAAGACAGCCCACTGAAGCTTTCTTT | TRBV10-3 | many | . | TRBJ1-1
CASSPRAGVETGELFF | TGTGCCAGCAGCCCAAGAGCGGGAGTTGAGACCGGGGAGCTGTTTTTT | TRBV5-5 | many | TRBD2 | TRBJ2-2
CASSRTSGGASGELFF | TGCGCCAGCAGCCGTACTAGCGGGGGGGCGTCCGGGGAGCTGTTTTTT | TRBV5-1 | many | TRBD2 | TRBJ2-2